This record covers a single T cell receptor beta chain. This record comes from a study of CD8 T cells in Susac syndrome. Roughly 0.5 to 1 ug RNA was reverse transcribed with random hexamers. MiXCR, applied by TCRdb to the immunoSEQ multiplex PCR reads, yields one record per CDR3 protein. The sample comprises roughly 180,000 distinct CDR3 sequences, 90% to 95% of which are singletons, and roughly 0.1% rests with the top ten. This CDR3 spans 15 amino acids. V gave up 0 bases and J gave up 4 bases, with 12 bases separating them. The germline gives CDR1 MNHEY, CDR2 SVGAGI. The chain links TRBV6-5 to TRBJ1-2, with unresolved D. The clonotype comes from a human donor with multiple sclerosis. Sample: CD4+ T cells from PBMCs. In DNA form, the CDR3 reads TGTGCCAGCAGTTACTCGTCAAGGGAAACCTATGGCTACACCTTC. This sequence encodes CASSYSSRETYGYTF.